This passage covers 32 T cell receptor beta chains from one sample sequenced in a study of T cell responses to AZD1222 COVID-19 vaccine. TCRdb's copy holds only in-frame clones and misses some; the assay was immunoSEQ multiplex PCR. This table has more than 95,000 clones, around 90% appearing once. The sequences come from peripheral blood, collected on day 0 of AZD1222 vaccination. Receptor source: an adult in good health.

CDR3 sequence (DNA): TGTGCCAGCAGGGACACCACGAACTATGGCTACACCTTC. Encoded protein: CASRDTTNYGYTF. This sequence joins TRBV27 and TRBJ1-2, with D possibly TRBD1 on 5 matching bases. V was shortened by 6 bases and J by 2 bases, with 10 bases between the two germline ends. The CDR3 is 13 amino acids. Per germline, CDR1 MNHEY and CDR2 SMNVEV (reference sequence).

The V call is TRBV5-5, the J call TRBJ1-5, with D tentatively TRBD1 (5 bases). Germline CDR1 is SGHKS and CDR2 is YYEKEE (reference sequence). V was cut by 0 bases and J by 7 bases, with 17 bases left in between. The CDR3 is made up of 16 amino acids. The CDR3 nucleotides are TGTGCCAGCAGCTTGGATTCACCTGGGGGGAGGCAGCCCCAGCATTTT. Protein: CASSLDSPGGRQPQHF.

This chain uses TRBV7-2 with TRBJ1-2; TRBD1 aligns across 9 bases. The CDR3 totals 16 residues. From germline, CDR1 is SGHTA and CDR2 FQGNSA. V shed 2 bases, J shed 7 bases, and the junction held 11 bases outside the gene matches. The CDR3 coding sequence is TGTGCCAGCAGCTTATCTCCCGGGACAGGGCATGGTGGCTACACCTTC. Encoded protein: CASSLSPGTGHGGYTF.

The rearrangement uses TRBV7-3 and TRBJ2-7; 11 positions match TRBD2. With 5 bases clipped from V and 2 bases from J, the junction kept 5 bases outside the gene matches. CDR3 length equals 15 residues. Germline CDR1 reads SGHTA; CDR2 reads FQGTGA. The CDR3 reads CASSPLAGGPYEQYF. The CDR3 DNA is TGTGCCAGCAGCCCTCTAGCGGGAGGACCCTACGAGCAGTACTTC.

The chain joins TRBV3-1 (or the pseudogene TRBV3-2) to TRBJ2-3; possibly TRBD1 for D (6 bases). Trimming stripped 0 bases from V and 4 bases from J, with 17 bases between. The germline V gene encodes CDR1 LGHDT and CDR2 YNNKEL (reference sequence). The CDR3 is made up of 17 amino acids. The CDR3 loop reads CASSQELMGAGPDTQYF. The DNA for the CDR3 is TGTGCCAGCAGCCAAGAGTTAATGGGGGCGGGTCCAGATACGCAGTATTTT.

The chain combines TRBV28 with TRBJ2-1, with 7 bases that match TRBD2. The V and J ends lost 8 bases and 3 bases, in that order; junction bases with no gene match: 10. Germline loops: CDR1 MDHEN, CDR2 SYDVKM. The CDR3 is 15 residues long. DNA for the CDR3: TGTGCCAGCGGTACCGCTAGCGGAAACTACAATGAGCAGTTCTTC. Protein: CASGTASGNYNEQFF.

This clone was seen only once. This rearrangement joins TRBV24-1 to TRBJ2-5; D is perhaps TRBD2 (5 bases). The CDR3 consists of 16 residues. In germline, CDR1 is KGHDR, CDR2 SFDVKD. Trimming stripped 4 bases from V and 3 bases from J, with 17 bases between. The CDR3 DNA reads TGTGCCACCAGTGACCTAAAACGGGGTTCTGAAGAGACCCAGTACTTC. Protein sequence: CATSDLKRGSEETQYF.

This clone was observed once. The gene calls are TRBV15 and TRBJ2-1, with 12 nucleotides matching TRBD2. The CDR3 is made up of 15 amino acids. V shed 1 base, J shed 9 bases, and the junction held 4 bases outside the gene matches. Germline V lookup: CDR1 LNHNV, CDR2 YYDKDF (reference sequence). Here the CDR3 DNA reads TGTGCCACCAGCAGAGCGGCACTAGCGGGGGGTGAGCAGTTCTTC. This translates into CATSRAALAGGEQFF.

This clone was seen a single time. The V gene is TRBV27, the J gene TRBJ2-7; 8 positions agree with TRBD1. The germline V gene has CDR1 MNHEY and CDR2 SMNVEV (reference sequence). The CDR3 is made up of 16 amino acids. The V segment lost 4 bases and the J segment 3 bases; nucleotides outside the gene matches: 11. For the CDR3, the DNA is TGTGCCAGCAGTTCCCACATCTTTGGACAGGGCTACGAGCAGTACTTC. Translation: CASSSHIFGQGYEQYF.

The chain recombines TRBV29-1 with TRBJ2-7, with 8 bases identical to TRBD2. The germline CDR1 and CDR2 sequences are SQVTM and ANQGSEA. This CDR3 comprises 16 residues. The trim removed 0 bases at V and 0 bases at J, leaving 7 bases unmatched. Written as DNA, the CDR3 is TGCAGCGTTGAAGATCATACTAGCGGAATCTCCTACGAGCAGTACTTC. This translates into CSVEDHTSGISYEQYF.

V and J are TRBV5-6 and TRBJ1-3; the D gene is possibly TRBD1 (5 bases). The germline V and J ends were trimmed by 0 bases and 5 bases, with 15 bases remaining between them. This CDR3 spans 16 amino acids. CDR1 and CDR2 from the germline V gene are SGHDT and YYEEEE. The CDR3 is CASSLGGSYERNTIYF. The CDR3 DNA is TGTGCCAGCAGCTTGGGGGGCAGCTATGAACGAAACACCATATATTTT.

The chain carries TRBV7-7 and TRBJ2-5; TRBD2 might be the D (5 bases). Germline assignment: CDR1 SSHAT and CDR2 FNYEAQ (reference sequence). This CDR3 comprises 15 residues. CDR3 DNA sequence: TGTGCTAGCGCCCCTTCGAACCGGAGGAGGGAGACCCAGTACTTC. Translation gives CASAPSNRRRETQYF.

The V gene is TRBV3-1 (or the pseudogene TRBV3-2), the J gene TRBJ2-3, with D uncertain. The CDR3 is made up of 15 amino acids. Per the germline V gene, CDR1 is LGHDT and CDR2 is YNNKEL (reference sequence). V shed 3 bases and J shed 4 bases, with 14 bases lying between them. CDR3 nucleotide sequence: TGTGCCAGCAGCCACCCTATGGAGCTCTCAGATACGCAGTATTTT. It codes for CASSHPMELSDTQYF.

The CDR3 loop reads CASSYSPGLSGNTIYF. The CDR3, as DNA: TGTGCCAGCAGTTACTCCCCGGGCCTCTCTGGAAACACCATATATTTT. This rearrangement joins TRBV6-5 to TRBJ1-3; no reliable D call. The CDR3 consists of 16 residues. The ends were cut back, 0 bases at V and 0 bases at J, with 9 bases in the middle. Germline V CDR1 and CDR2: MNHEY, SVGAGI.

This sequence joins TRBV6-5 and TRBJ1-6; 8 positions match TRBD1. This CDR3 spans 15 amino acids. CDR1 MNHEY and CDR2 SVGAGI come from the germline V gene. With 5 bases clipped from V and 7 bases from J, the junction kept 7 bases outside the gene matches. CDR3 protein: CASSILQGGNSPLHF. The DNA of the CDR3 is TGTGCCAGCAGTATACTACAGGGGGGCAATTCACCCCTCCACTTT.

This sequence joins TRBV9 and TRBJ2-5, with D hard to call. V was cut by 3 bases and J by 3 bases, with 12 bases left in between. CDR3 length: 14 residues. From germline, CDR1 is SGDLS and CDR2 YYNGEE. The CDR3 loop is CASSDVEDEETQYF. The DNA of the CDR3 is TGTGCCAGCAGCGATGTAGAGGACGAAGAGACCCAGTACTTC.

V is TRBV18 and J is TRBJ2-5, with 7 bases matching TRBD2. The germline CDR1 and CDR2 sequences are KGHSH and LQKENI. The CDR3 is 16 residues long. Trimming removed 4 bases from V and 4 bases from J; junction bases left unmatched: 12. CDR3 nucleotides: TGTGCCAGCTCACGGGATTCGGGGGGTATAACAGAGACCCAGTACTTC. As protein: CASSRDSGGITETQYF.

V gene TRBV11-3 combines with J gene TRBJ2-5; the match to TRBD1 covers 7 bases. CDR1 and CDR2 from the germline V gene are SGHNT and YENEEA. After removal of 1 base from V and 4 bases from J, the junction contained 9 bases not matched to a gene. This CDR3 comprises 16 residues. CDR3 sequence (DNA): TGTGCCAGCAGCTTAGGAGCACAGGGGATAGGAGAGACCCAGTACTTC. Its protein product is CASSLGAQGIGETQYF. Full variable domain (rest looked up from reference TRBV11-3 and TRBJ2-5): EAGVVQSPRYKIIEKKQPVAFWCNPISGHNTLYWYLQNLGQGPELLIRYENEEAVDDSQLPKDRFSAERLKGVDSTLKIQPAELGDSAVYLCASSLGAQGIGETQYFGPGTRLLVL.

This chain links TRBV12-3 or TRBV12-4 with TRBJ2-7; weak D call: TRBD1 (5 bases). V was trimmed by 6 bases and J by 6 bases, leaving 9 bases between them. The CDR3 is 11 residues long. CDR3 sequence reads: CASSRTGEQYF. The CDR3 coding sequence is TGTGCCAGCAGCCGTACAGGCGAGCAGTACTTC.

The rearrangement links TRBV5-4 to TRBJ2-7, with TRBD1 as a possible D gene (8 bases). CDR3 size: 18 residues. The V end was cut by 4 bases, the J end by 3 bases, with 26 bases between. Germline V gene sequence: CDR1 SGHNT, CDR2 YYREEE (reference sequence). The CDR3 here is CASSHGQGYAAGSYEQYF. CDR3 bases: TGTGCCAGCAGCCACGGACAGGGATACGCAGCGGGGAGCTACGAGCAGTACTTC.

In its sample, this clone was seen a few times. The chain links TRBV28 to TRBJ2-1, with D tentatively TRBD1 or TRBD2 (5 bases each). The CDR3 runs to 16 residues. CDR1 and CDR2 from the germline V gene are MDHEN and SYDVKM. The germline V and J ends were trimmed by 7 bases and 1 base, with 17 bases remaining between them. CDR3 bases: TGTGCCAGCATTAACGGGACCGAACATTCCTACAATGAGCAGTTCTTC. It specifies CASINGTEHSYNEQFF. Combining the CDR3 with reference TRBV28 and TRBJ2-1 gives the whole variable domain DVKVTQSSRYLVKRTGEKVFLECVQDMDHENMFWYRQDPGLGLRLIYFSYDVKMKEKGDIPEGYSVSREKKERFSLILESASTNQTSMYLCASINGTEHSYNEQFFGPGTRLTVL.

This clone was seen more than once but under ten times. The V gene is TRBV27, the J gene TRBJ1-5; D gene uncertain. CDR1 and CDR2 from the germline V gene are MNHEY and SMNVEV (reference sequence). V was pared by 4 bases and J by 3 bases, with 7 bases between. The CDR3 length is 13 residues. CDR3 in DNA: TGTGCCAGCAGTTGGCAGAACAATCAGCCCCAGCATTTT. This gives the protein CASSWQNNQPQHF.

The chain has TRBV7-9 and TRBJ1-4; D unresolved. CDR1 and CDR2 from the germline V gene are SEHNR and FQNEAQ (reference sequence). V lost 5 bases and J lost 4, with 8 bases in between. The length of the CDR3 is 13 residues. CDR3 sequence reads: CASSPRFNEKLFF. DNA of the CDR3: TGTGCCAGCAGCCCCCGGTTTAATGAAAAACTGTTTTTT.

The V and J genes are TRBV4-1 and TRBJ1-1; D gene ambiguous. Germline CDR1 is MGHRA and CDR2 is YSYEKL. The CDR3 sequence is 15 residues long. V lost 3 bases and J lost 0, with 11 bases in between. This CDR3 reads CASSQMVSVNTEAFF. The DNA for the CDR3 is TGCGCCAGCAGCCAGATGGTCAGTGTGAACACTGAAGCTTTCTTT.

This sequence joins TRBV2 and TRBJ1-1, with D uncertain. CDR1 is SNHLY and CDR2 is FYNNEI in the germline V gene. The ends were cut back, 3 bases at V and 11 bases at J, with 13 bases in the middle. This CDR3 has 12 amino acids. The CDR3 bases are TGTGCCAGCAGTGAGGGCTCCGGAGAGGCTTTCTTT. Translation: CASSEGSGEAFF.

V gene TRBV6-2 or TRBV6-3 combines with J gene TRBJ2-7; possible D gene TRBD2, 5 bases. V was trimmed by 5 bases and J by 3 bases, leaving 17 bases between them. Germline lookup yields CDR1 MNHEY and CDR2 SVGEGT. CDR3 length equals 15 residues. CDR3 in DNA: TGTGCCAGCAGTCCGTCCATCAGGAGGAGCTACGAGCAGTACTTC. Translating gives CASSPSIRRSYEQYF.

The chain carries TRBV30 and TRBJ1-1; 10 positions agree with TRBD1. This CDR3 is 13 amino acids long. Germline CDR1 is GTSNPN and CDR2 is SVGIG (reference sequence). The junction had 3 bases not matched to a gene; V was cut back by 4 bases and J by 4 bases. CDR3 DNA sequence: TGTGCCTGGACAGGGACAGGGGCCACTGAAGCTTTCTTT. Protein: CAWTGTGATEAFF. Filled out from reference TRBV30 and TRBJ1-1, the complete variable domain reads SQTIHQWPATLVQPVGSPLSLECTVEGTSNPNLYWYRQAAGRGLQLLFYSVGIGQISSEVPQNLSASRPQDRQFILSSKKLLLSDSGFYLCAWTGTGATEAFFGQGTRLTVV.

CDR3 in amino acids: CASSYKAGLIYEQYF. CDR3 DNA sequence: TGTGCCAGCAGTTACAAGGCAGGGCTAATCTACGAGCAGTACTTC. This rearrangement joins TRBV6-2 or TRBV6-3 to TRBJ2-7; possibly TRBD1 for D (5 bases). V was trimmed by 2 bases and J by 3 bases, leaving 14 bases between them. This CDR3 is built from 15 residues. CDR1 and CDR2 (germline): MNHEY, SVGEGT.

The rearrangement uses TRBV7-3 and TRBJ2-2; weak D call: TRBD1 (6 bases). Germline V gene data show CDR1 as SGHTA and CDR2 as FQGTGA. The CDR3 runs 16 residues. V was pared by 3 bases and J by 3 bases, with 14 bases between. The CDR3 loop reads CASSFAGASDTGELFF. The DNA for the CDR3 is TGTGCCAGCAGCTTCGCAGGGGCGTCGGACACCGGGGAGCTGTTTTTT.

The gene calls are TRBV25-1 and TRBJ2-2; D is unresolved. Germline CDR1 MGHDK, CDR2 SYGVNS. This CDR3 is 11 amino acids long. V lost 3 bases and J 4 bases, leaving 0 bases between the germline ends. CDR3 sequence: CASSDTGELFF. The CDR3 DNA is TGTGCCAGCAGTGACACCGGGGAGCTGTTTTTT.

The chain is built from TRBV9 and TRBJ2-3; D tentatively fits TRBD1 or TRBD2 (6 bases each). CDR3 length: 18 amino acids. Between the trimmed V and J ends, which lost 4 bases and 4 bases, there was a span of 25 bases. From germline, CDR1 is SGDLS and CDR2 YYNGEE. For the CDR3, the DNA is TGTGCCAGCAGCAGCCGGCGATCCGGGGGCAGGACTTCAGATACGCAGTATTTT. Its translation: CASSSRRSGGRTSDTQYF.

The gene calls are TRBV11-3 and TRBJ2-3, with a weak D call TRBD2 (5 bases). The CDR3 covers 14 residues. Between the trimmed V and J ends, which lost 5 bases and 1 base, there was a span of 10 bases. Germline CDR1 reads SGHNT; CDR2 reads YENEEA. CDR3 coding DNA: TGTGCCAGCAGCGCTACTAGAGGCACAGATACGCAGTATTTT. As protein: CASSATRGTDTQYF. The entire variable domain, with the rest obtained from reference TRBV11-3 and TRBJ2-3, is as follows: EAGVVQSPRYKIIEKKQPVAFWCNPISGHNTLYWYLQNLGQGPELLIRYENEEAVDDSQLPKDRFSAERLKGVDSTLKIQPAELGDSAVYLCASSATRGTDTQYFGPGTRLTVL.